This T cell receptor beta chain stems from a study of T cells in Graves' hyperthyroidism and ophthalmopathy. Study conclusions and caveats: Blood held most thyroid clonotypes expanded above 0.001 frequency.

This CDR3 has 16 amino acids. V was pared by 0 bases and J by 7 bases, with 6 bases of the junction left unmatched. Germline V CDR1 and CDR2: ENHRY, SYGVKD. This clonotype was observed a handful of times. As yet, its antigen is unknown. The TCR beta CDR3 regions underwent amplification using RNA transcripts as the source. The TCR CDR3 first-round RT-PCR relied on the HTBI primer set. Each CDR3 protein is one row after TCRdb ran MiXCR on the multiplex PCR reads. The repertoire holds about 400,000 distinct CDR3 sequences, with 15% as singletons. The sequenced sample consisted of blood. This chain uses TRBV10-3 with TRBJ2-1; 10 positions agree with TRBD2. The clonotype originates from a woman between 55 and 75 years old with Graves' ophthalmopathy. Here the CDR3 DNA reads TGTGCCATCAGTGAGTCTGTACTAGCGGGACGGAATGAGCAGTTCTTC. The encoded protein is CAISESVLAGRNEQFF.